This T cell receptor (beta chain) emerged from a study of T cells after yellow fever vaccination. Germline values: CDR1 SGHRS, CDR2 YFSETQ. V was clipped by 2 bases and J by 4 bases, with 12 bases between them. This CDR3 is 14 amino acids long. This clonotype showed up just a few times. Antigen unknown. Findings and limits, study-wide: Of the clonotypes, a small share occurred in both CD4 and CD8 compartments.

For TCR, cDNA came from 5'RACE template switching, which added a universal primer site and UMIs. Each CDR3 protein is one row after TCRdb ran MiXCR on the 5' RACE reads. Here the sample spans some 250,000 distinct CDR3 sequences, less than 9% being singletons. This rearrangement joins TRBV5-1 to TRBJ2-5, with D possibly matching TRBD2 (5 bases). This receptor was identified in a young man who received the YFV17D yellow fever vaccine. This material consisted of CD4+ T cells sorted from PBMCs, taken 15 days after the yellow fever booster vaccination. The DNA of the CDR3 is TGCGCCAGCAGCTTAGAGGGCCCTAGAGAGACCCAGTACTTC. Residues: CASSLEGPRETQYF.